This entry lists 29 T cell receptor beta chains sequenced from one sample in a study of neurological immune-mediated disorders. TCRdb re-called the 5' RACE reads through MiXCR, storing one row per CDR3 protein. The repertoire has roughly 80,000 distinct CDR3 sequences, approximately 17% of them found once; the top ten carry over 15%. The sequencing input was PBMCs. Source of these receptors: a woman aged 40 to 49 in good health.

This clonotype was seen at least ten times. The rearrangement joins TRBV12-3 or TRBV12-4 to TRBJ1-2, with D perhaps matching TRBD1 (6 bases). V dropped 5 bases and J dropped 5 bases, with 18 bases sitting between them. This CDR3 comprises 15 residues. The CDR3 reads CASSPARDKTYGYTF. CDR3 bases: TGTGCCAGCAGTCCAGCACGGGACAAGACTTATGGCTACACCTTC.

This clonotype was picked up many times. A read error may produce the germline difference seen at one junction end. The chain couples TRBV2 to TRBJ2-5, with a weak D call TRBD1 (6 bases). CDR1 and CDR2 (germline): SNHLY, FYNNEI. The CDR3 is 15 residues long. This CDR3 reads CASSNIGGTGPETHF. The CDR3 DNA follows: TGTGCCAGCAGTAATATCGGCGGAACAGGGCCAGAGACCCACTTC.

The chain links TRBV11-2 to TRBJ1-5; maybe TRBD1 (6 bases). The CDR3 sequence is 13 residues long. Looked up from germline, CDR1 is SGHAT and CDR2 is FQNNGV. V was cut by 5 bases and J by 7 bases, with 12 bases left in between. CDR3 nucleotides: TGTGCCAGCAGCGTAGGGGGAGGGCAGCCCCAGCATTTT. This translates into CASSVGGGQPQHF.

This clonotype occurred many times. The chain uses TRBV20-1 and TRBJ1-4, with unresolved D. Germline CDR1 is DFQATT and CDR2 is SNEGSKA (reference sequence). The ends were cut back, 3 bases at V and 7 bases at J, with 18 bases in the middle. The CDR3 has 15 residues. The CDR3 coding sequence is TGCAGTGCTAGTGGGGTTAGCGGACCGGTTGAAAAACTGTTTTTT. Translated: CSASGVSGPVEKLFF.

The chain uses TRBV5-1 and TRBJ1-1, with D possibly being TRBD1 (5 bases). CDR1 and CDR2 (germline): SGHRS, YFSETQ. V lost 3 bases to trimming and J lost 4 bases, with 13 bases between them. The CDR3 length is 14 residues. CDR3 residues: CASSSAGGSTEAFF. The CDR3 DNA sequence: TGCGCCAGCAGCTCTGCCGGGGGGAGCACTGAAGCTTTCTTT.

Ten or more counts support this clonotype. J is TRBJ2-3 and V is TRBV7-2; 9 positions match TRBD2. Germline CDR1 is SGHTA and CDR2 is FQGNSA. V lost 3 bases and J lost 5; bases outside the gene matches: 9. The CDR3 runs to 16 residues. The CDR3: CASSFVGGGAGDTQYF. The CDR3 nucleotides read TGTGCCAGCAGCTTTGTTGGCGGGGGGGCCGGAGATACGCAGTATTTT.

This clonotype was detected ten times or more. Here the CDR3 reads CATSRGSGDGYTF. CDR3 nucleotide sequence: TGTGCCACCAGCAGAGGCTCAGGGGACGGCTACACCTTC. V and J are TRBV15 and TRBJ1-2; tentatively, D is TRBD1 (6 bases). V dropped 1 base and J dropped 8 bases, with 11 bases sitting between them. The CDR3 covers 13 residues. Germline values: CDR1 LNHNV, CDR2 YYDKDF (reference sequence).

This clonotype appeared many times. This rearrangement joins TRBV4-3 to TRBJ1-1; D is undetermined. The CDR3 runs 13 residues. Trimming pared 2 bases from V and 1 base from J, leaving 5 bases between. Germline CDR1 and CDR2: LGHNA and YSLEER. The CDR3 sequence: CASSQNGNTEAFF. In DNA form, the CDR3 reads TGCGCCAGCAGCCAAAACGGGAACACTGAAGCTTTCTTT.

Concerning this clonotype itself: The conserved phenylalanine or tryptophan is not found at the CDR3 terminus, so this likely reflects a read error. V usage is TRBV4-2 and J usage is TRBJ2-3, with 7 bases matching TRBD2. CDR1 is LGHNA and CDR2 is YNFKEQ in the germline V gene. The CDR3 is made up of 18 amino acids. CDR3 in amino acids: CACSLRPFERGTTDTQYS. In nucleotides, the CDR3 is TGTGCCTGCAGCCTAAGACCTTTCGAGCGGGGTACAACAGATACGCAGTATTCT.

In regard to this clonotype: Mismatch with germline at one junction end may stem from a read error. The CDR3 region has the DNA TGCGCCAACAGCCTACACAGGGGGATGGCCTATACGCAGTATTTT. Residues: CANSLHRGMAYTQYF. The chain links TRBV4-3 to TRBJ2-3; 8 positions agree with TRBD1. The CDR3 extends over 15 amino acids. CDR1 is LGHNA and CDR2 is YSLEER in the germline V gene.

As to this clonotype: A much larger clone sits a single nucleotide away, making a read error possible. The V call is TRBV11-2, the J call TRBJ2-5; possible D gene TRBD2, 7 bases. The CDR3 extends over 15 amino acids. Germline V lookup: CDR1 SGHAT, CDR2 FQNNGV. The CDR3 nucleotides read TGTACCAGCAGCTTAGCTGGGGGGGCCTGGGAGACCCAGTACTTC. It yields the protein CTSSLAGGAWETQYF.

This clonotype has at least ten counts. The V and J genes are TRBV5-1 and TRBJ2-3, with TRBD2 matching over 7 bases. J lost 4 bases, V lost 4 bases, and 12 bases had no gene match. Germline-derived CDR1 and CDR2 are SGHRS and YFSETQ. This CDR3 has 16 residues. Written as DNA, the CDR3 is TGCGCCAGCAGCGGCTCGGGGGGAGCCGTGGCAGATACGCAGTATTTT. This translates into CASSGSGGAVADTQYF.

DNA of the CDR3: TGTGCCAGCACCCCCAGACAGGGGTTATTGACTAACTATGGCTACACCTTC. It codes for CASTPRQGLLTNYGYTF. The V call is TRBV7-2, the J call TRBJ1-2; TRBD1 matches at 8 bases. The J segment lost 0 bases and the V segment lost 7 bases, leaving 13 bases of the junction unmatched. Germline values: CDR1 SGHTA, CDR2 FQGNSA. The CDR3 is 17 amino acids.

This clonotype was detected ten times or more. V gene TRBV20-1 combines with J gene TRBJ1-3, with 8 bases that match TRBD1. The trim removed 0 bases at V and 0 bases at J, leaving 7 bases unmatched. The germline CDR1 and CDR2 sequences are DFQATT and SNEGSKA (reference sequence). This CDR3 spans 17 amino acids. The CDR3 loop reads CSARDWGQADSGNTIYF. CDR3 DNA sequence: TGCAGTGCTAGAGATTGGGGACAGGCCGACTCTGGAAACACCATATATTTT.

This clonotype has at least ten counts. The CDR3 reads CAGGSYNEQFF. CDR3 sequence (DNA): TGTGCCGGGGGCTCCTACAATGAGCAGTTCTTC. The chain carries TRBV10-3 and TRBJ2-1; D might be TRBD1 or TRBD2, each matching 5 bases. V lost 11 bases and J lost 0, with 5 bases in between. Germline CDR1 is ENHRY and CDR2 is SYGVKD. This CDR3 spans 11 amino acids.

This clonotype came up many times. Here the CDR3 DNA reads TGTGCCATCAGTGAGTCGGAAACGGGGGAATACTACAATGAGCAGTTCTTC. As protein: CAISESETGEYYNEQFF. This sequence joins TRBV10-3 and TRBJ2-1, with D maybe TRBD2 (6 bases). The length of the CDR3 is 17 residues. Between the trimmed V and J ends, which lost 0 bases and 3 bases, there was a span of 15 bases. CDR1 ENHRY and CDR2 SYGVKD come from the germline V gene.

This clonotype occurred many times. The chain links TRBV5-1 to TRBJ1-1; 7 bases match TRBD1. The CDR3 spans 14 residues. After removal of 2 bases from V and 1 base from J, the junction contained 2 bases not matched to a gene. Germline V lookup: CDR1 SGHRS, CDR2 YFSETQ. This CDR3 reads CASSFGTENTEAFF. In DNA, the CDR3 is TGCGCCAGCAGCTTCGGGACAGAGAACACTGAAGCTTTCTTT.

CDR3 nucleotide sequence: TGTGCCAGCAGCGGATTTGACAGGGGTGGGACAGATACGCAGTATTTT. Translated: CASSGFDRGGTDTQYF. The J gene is TRBJ2-3, the V gene TRBV5-5; TRBD1 matches at 8 bases. V gave up 4 bases and J gave up 3 bases; unmatched junction bases: 10. CDR3 length equals 16 residues. Germline loops: CDR1 SGHKS, CDR2 YYEKEE (reference sequence).

This clonotype was detected many times. This rearrangement joins TRBV7-2 to TRBJ1-3; D is uncertain. CDR1 and CDR2 from the germline V gene are SGHTA and FQGNSA. The CDR3 consists of 13 residues. V was cut by 5 bases and J by 5 bases, with 10 bases left in between. The CDR3 DNA sequence: TGTGCCAGCAGCCCCGAGATACGAAACACCATATATTTT. It specifies CASSPEIRNTIYF.

This clonotype was seen at least ten times. The rearrangement uses TRBV6-2 or TRBV6-3 and TRBJ2-2; a weak D match, TRBD1 (6 bases). Germline V gene sequence: CDR1 MNHEY, CDR2 SVGEGT. V lost 3 bases to trimming and J lost 2 bases, with 10 bases between them. This CDR3 region has 15 residues. Written as DNA, the CDR3 is TGTGCCAGCAGTTATACCGGGACAAACACCGGGGAGCTGTTTTTT. It specifies CASSYTGTNTGELFF.

This clonotype came up many times. The rearrangement links TRBV5-6 to TRBJ2-7; D ambiguous. With 0 bases removed from V and 0 bases from J, the gap between germline ends came to 7 bases. The germline V gene encodes CDR1 SGHDT and CDR2 YYEEEE. This CDR3 region has 14 residues. In DNA form, the CDR3 reads TGTGCCAGCAGCTTGGTCGACTTCTCCTACGAGCAGTACTTC. Its protein is CASSLVDFSYEQYF.

This clonotype was counted ten times or more. Written as DNA, the CDR3 is TGTGCCAGCAGTGACCTTGGCAGGGCGGGTGGCTACACCTTC. The encoded protein is CASSDLGRAGGYTF. J is TRBJ1-2 and V is TRBV6-1; D is possibly TRBD1 (5 bases). Germline CDR1 MNHNS, CDR2 SASEGT. The CDR3 extends over 14 amino acids. The germline V and J ends were trimmed by 3 bases and 7 bases, with 15 bases remaining between them.

This rearrangement joins TRBV30 to TRBJ1-1; a possible D gene is TRBD1 (5 bases). Trimming left V 2 bases short and J 5 bases short, with 12 bases between. The CDR3 extends over 13 amino acids. The germline CDR1 and CDR2 sequences are GTSNPN and SVGIG (reference sequence). The CDR3 DNA reads TGTGCCTGGAGTCAGGGTATAACGACTGAAGCTTTCTTT. This sequence encodes CAWSQGITTEAFF.

At least ten counts were recorded for this clonotype. This rearrangement joins TRBV20-1 to TRBJ1-1, with unresolved D. Deletions cut 1 base from V and 4 bases from J, with 10 bases between. This CDR3 is 13 amino acids long. In germline, CDR1 is DFQATT, CDR2 SNEGSKA (reference sequence). The CDR3 DNA is TGCAGTGCTAGAGCGCAGGTGGGCACTGAAGCTTTCTTT. Translating gives CSARAQVGTEAFF.

CDR3 DNA sequence: TGTGCCAGCAGCTTATGGGGACTAGCGGATGAGCAGTTCTTC. As protein: CASSLWGLADEQFF. V gene TRBV7-9 combines with J gene TRBJ2-1; the match to TRBD2 covers 11 bases. Germline V gene lookup returns CDR1 SEHNR and CDR2 FQNEAQ (reference sequence). Trimming took 2 bases from V and 8 from J; bases not matched to a gene: 2. CDR3 length equals 14 residues.

This clonotype was seen ten or more times. The rearrangement uses TRBV3-1 and TRBJ1-5; D remains ambiguous. Trimming cost V 1 base and J 1 base, with 11 bases left between them. The CDR3 runs to 16 residues. The germline CDR1 and CDR2 sequences are LGHDT and YNNKEL (reference sequence). As DNA, the CDR3 is TGTGCCAGCAGCCAAGGGTGGCAGGCGAGCAATCAGCCCCAGCATTTT. Its protein product is CASSQGWQASNQPQHF.

This clonotype was detected ten times or more. The chain recombines TRBV4-1 with TRBJ2-1, with D maybe TRBD2 (5 bases). The germline V gene encodes CDR1 MGHRA and CDR2 YSYEKL. The CDR3 has 17 residues. V lost 0 bases and J 1 base, leaving 13 bases between the germline ends. In DNA form, the CDR3 reads TGCGCCAGCAGCCAAGATCAACCGGGAATGTCCTACAATGAGCAGTTCTTC. Its protein is CASSQDQPGMSYNEQFF.

This clonotype was picked up many times. The chain joins TRBV4-3 to TRBJ1-5; D is perhaps TRBD1 (5 bases). This CDR3 comprises 17 residues. The ends were cut back, 1 base at V and 3 bases at J, with 16 bases in the middle. The germline CDR1 and CDR2 sequences are LGHNA and YSLEER. The CDR3 region has the DNA TGCGCCAGCAGCCAAGTATATCGAGGGGCCCCCAATCAGCCCCAGCATTTT. Translating gives CASSQVYRGAPNQPQHF.

This clonotype was picked up many times. The J gene is TRBJ2-1, the V gene TRBV6-4; 7 bases align to TRBD1. The germline CDR1 and CDR2 sequences are MRHNA and SNTAGT. V lost 5 bases, J lost 3 bases, and 7 bases stayed unmatched. This CDR3 has 15 amino acids. In DNA, the CDR3 is TGTGCCAGCAGTCCCGACAGGGCAGGCTACAATGAGCAGTTCTTC. Translation: CASSPDRAGYNEQFF.